The 24 T cell receptor beta chains below were found in one sample sequenced in a study of T cell responses to AZD1222 COVID-19 vaccine. Data came from immunoSEQ multiplex PCR; TCRdb stores just in-frame clones and leaves some out. The sample has under 170,000 clones, about 93% seen once. The material sequenced was peripheral blood, taken on day 0 of AZD1222 vaccination. All receptors derive from an adult in good health.

A single count supports this clone. This sequence joins TRBV7-9 and TRBJ1-5; 10 bases are shared with TRBD1. CDR1 is SEHNR and CDR2 is FQNEAQ in the germline V gene (reference sequence). Losses at the gene ends were 5 bases for V and 2 bases for J; bases not matched to a gene: 15. CDR3 size: 19 residues. In nucleotides, the CDR3 is TGTGCCAGCAGCCTCCTTAAGCCGGGACAGGGGATTCGCAATCAGCCCCAGCATTTT. Its protein product is CASSLLKPGQGIRNQPQHF.

The chain links TRBV7-3 to TRBJ2-3; 8 nucleotides agree with TRBD2. This CDR3 has 15 amino acids. Germline CDR1 and CDR2: SGHTA and FQGTGA. V lost 6 bases to trimming and J lost 3 bases; unmatched junction nucleotides: 8. CDR3 in DNA: TGTGCCAGCAGGGGCTCGGCGGGAGGAACAGATACGCAGTATTTT. This codes for CASRGSAGGTDTQYF. Looking up the rest from reference TRBV7-3 and TRBJ2-3 gives the full variable domain: GAGVSQTPSNKVTEKGKYVELRCDPISGHTALYWYRQSLGQGPEFLIYFQGTGAADDSGLPNDRFFAVRPEGSVSTLKIQRTERGDSAVYLCASRGSAGGTDTQYFGPGTRLTVL.

The chain employs TRBV2 and TRBJ1-2, with no clear D. CDR3 length: 14 residues. V lost 2 bases to trimming and J lost 5 bases, with 12 bases between them. Germline V gene lookup returns CDR1 SNHLY and CDR2 FYNNEI. In nucleotides, the CDR3 is TGTGCCAGCAGTGAATCAGGAGGAGGGTATGGCTACACCTTC. Protein: CASSESGGGYGYTF.

This clone was detected once. The rearrangement uses TRBV4-1 and TRBJ1-5; D gene unclear. CDR1 is MGHRA, CDR2 YSYEKL, per germline. This CDR3 comprises 15 residues. V dropped 3 bases and J dropped 5 bases, with 14 bases sitting between them. The DNA of the CDR3 is TGCGCCAGCAGCCAGATTCTCTCGAATCATCAGCCCCAGCATTTT. It codes for CASSQILSNHQPQHF.

The rearrangement uses TRBV6-5 and TRBJ1-2; D possibly corresponds to TRBD1 (5 bases). The V gene's germline CDR1 is MNHEY and CDR2 SVGAGI. Deletions cut 10 bases from V and 7 bases from J, with 13 bases between. CDR3 size: 11 residues. The CDR3 is CATYSGFGYTF. DNA of the CDR3: TGTGCCACCTACTCAGGGTTTGGCTACACCTTC.

The chain links TRBV5-6 to TRBJ2-5; D perhaps matches TRBD2 (6 bases). The CDR3 length is 13 residues. Trimming removed 4 bases at V and 4 bases at J, with 11 bases between. CDR1 is SGHDT, CDR2 YYEEEE, per germline. The CDR3 is CASSRDFGETQYF. In DNA form, the CDR3 reads TGTGCCAGCAGCCGGGACTTTGGAGAGACCCAGTACTTC.

The chain couples TRBV7-2 to TRBJ2-7; 8 bases align to TRBD2. With 3 bases clipped from V and 3 bases from J, the junction kept 7 bases outside the gene matches. The CDR3 is made up of 15 amino acids. CDR1 is SGHTA, CDR2 FQGNSA, per germline. The CDR3 is CASSFVAGGVYEQYV. The CDR3 DNA is TGTGCCAGCAGCTTCGTTGCGGGAGGAGTCTACGAGCAGTACGTC.

This clone was detected once. The chain has TRBV12-3 or TRBV12-4 and TRBJ1-1; D is ambiguous. The CDR3 has 13 amino acids. Trimming took 3 bases from V and 3 from J, leaving 8 bases between them. The CDR3 spells CASSFGLYTEAFF. CDR3 in DNA: TGTGCCAGCAGTTTTGGGCTATACACTGAAGCTTTCTTT.

V usage is TRBV6-2 or TRBV6-3 and J usage is TRBJ1-2; no definite D call. Trimming pared 5 bases from V and 7 bases from J, leaving 11 bases between. Germline V gives CDR1 MNHEY, CDR2 SVGEGT. The CDR3 consists of 12 residues. In DNA, the CDR3 is TGTGCCAGCAGTCACGGATTCGGTGGCTACACCTTC. Protein product: CASSHGFGGYTF.

The chain carries TRBV5-4 and TRBJ1-1; possible D gene TRBD1, 5 bases. V lost 3 bases and J 0 bases, leaving 21 bases between the germline ends. CDR1 and CDR2 (germline): SGHNT, YYREEE (reference sequence). The CDR3 covers 18 residues. CDR3 sequence: CASSSSTGWGLMNTEAFF. CDR3 in DNA: TGTGCCAGCAGCTCGAGTACCGGGTGGGGGTTAATGAACACTGAAGCTTTCTTT.

This clone showed up just once. This chain links TRBV10-1 with TRBJ2-1, with no clear D. With 0 bases removed from V and 0 bases from J, the gap between germline ends came to 9 bases. This CDR3 is built from 16 residues. Germline values: CDR1 WNHNN, CDR2 SYGVQD (reference sequence). The CDR3 nucleotides read TGCGCCAGCAGTGAGTCCCTGTTGAGCTCCTACAATGAGCAGTTCTTC. Encoded protein: CASSESLLSSYNEQFF.

The chain joins TRBV4-2 to TRBJ2-1, with D maybe TRBD1 (5 bases). Germline lookup yields CDR1 LGHNA and CDR2 YNFKEQ. The CDR3 has 14 amino acids. The ends were cut back, 3 bases at V and 6 bases at J, with 12 bases in the middle. CDR3 sequence (DNA): TGTGCCAGCAGCCAGGGCCCCAGGGTCAATGAGCAGTTCTTC. Encoded protein: CASSQGPRVNEQFF.

The chain employs TRBV28 and TRBJ2-3; 11 bases are a match to TRBD2. Germline CDR1 and CDR2: MDHEN and SYDVKM. J was trimmed by 1 base and V by 6 bases; bases with no gene match: 15. CDR3 size: 19 residues. CDR3 residues: CASSPPGAQLAGGTDTQYF. CDR3 nucleotides: TGTGCCAGCAGCCCTCCGGGTGCCCAACTAGCGGGGGGCACAGATACGCAGTATTTT.

The chain links TRBV5-1 to TRBJ1-2; D is uncertain. The germline gives CDR1 SGHRS, CDR2 YFSETQ. Between the trimmed V and J ends, which lost 0 bases and 3 bases, there was a span of 9 bases. This CDR3 spans 14 amino acids. This chain's CDR3 is CASSLVPGDYGYTF. CDR3 coding DNA: TGCGCCAGCAGCTTGGTACCAGGTGACTATGGCTACACCTTC.

The gene calls are TRBV5-8 and TRBJ2-7, with 11 bases identical to TRBD2. CDR3 length: 14 residues. CDR1 is SGHTS, CDR2 YDEGEE, per germline. Unmatched junction bases numbered 6, after V lost 7 bases and J lost 3 bases. Written as DNA, the CDR3 is TGTGCCAGCCGTACTAGCGGGAGTTTCTACGAGCAGTACGTC. This gives the protein CASRTSGSFYEQYV.

This sequence joins TRBV15 and TRBJ2-7; D remains unclear. There are 15 residues in the CDR3. CDR1 is LNHNV, CDR2 YYDKDF, per germline (reference sequence). With 1 base removed from V and 0 bases from J, the gap between germline ends came to 10 bases. The CDR3 spells CATSRGRLVSYEQYV. The CDR3 DNA follows: TGTGCCACCAGCAGAGGTAGGCTCGTCTCCTACGAGCAGTACGTC.

The chain joins TRBV4-3 to TRBJ1-1; TRBD1 matches at 9 bases. Germline CDR1 is LGHNA and CDR2 is YSLEER. The CDR3 covers 16 residues. The V and J ends lost 4 bases and 6 bases, in that order; junction bases with no gene match: 12. The CDR3 protein is CASSRSRDRASSEAFF. The CDR3 DNA sequence: TGCGCCAGCAGCCGTTCCCGGGACAGGGCCTCGTCTGAAGCTTTCTTT.

This chain uses TRBV3-1 (or the pseudogene TRBV3-2) with TRBJ1-3, with 8 bases aligning to TRBD1. Germline V gene sequence: CDR1 LGHDT, CDR2 YNNKEL (reference sequence). Losses at the gene ends were 3 bases for V and 1 base for J; bases not matched to a gene: 8. This CDR3 has 17 residues. The CDR3: CASSQTGTGRSGNTIYF. Written as DNA, the CDR3 is TGTGCCAGCAGCCAGACCGGGACAGGCCGATCTGGAAACACCATATATTTT.

A single count supports this clone. J is TRBJ1-4 and V is TRBV2; no firm D call. Trimming pared 4 bases from V and 5 bases from J, leaving 5 bases between. The CDR3 covers 12 residues. In germline, CDR1 is SNHLY, CDR2 FYNNEI. The CDR3 reads CASSVGNEKLFF. CDR3 in DNA: TGTGCCAGCAGTGTAGGGAATGAAAAACTGTTTTTT.

The chain links TRBV19 to TRBJ1-1; 11 bases align to TRBD1. Germline V gene sequence: CDR1 LNHDA, CDR2 SQIVND (reference sequence). After removal of 5 bases from V and 5 bases from J, the junction contained 7 bases not matched to a gene. The CDR3 has 15 residues. DNA for the CDR3: TGTGCCAGTAGTCCTGGGACAGGGGGGTTTACTGAAGCTTTCTTT. Amino acids: CASSPGTGGFTEAFF.

V is TRBV28 and J is TRBJ1-3, with a tentative D call TRBD1 (6 bases). The CDR3 runs to 14 residues. The germline V gene encodes CDR1 MDHEN and CDR2 SYDVKM. V dropped 6 bases and J dropped 1 base, with 10 bases sitting between them. CDR3 amino acids: CASSHRGSGNTIYF. In nucleotides, the CDR3 is TGTGCCAGCAGCCATAGGGGGTCTGGAAACACCATATATTTT.

This clone was detected only once. The chain joins TRBV3-1 (or the pseudogene TRBV3-2) to TRBJ1-1; D ambiguous. Trimming took 4 bases from V and 1 from J, leaving 7 bases between them. The germline V gene has CDR1 LGHDT and CDR2 YNNKEL (reference sequence). This CDR3 comprises 13 residues. CDR3 in DNA: TGTGCCAGCAGCCCCCGACAGAACACTGAAGCTTTCTTT. Residues: CASSPRQNTEAFF.

This rearrangement joins TRBV3-1 (or the pseudogene TRBV3-2) to TRBJ2-5, with D unclear. CDR3 length equals 14 residues. V was clipped by 0 bases and J by 5 bases, with 10 bases between them. Germline CDR1 is LGHDT and CDR2 is YNNKEL (reference sequence). In DNA, the CDR3 is TGTGCCAGCAGCCAAGATCGTAAACGGGAGACCCAGTACTTC. This translates into CASSQDRKRETQYF.

V is TRBV7-2 and J is TRBJ1-5; 8 nucleotides align to TRBD1. After removal of 1 base from V and 3 bases from J, the junction contained 2 bases not matched to a gene. The CDR3 spans 15 residues. Per the germline V gene, CDR1 is SGHTA and CDR2 is FQGNSA. CDR3 DNA: TGTGCCAGCAGCTTAGGGGACAGGATCAATCAGCCCCAGCATTTT. Translation gives CASSLGDRINQPQHF.